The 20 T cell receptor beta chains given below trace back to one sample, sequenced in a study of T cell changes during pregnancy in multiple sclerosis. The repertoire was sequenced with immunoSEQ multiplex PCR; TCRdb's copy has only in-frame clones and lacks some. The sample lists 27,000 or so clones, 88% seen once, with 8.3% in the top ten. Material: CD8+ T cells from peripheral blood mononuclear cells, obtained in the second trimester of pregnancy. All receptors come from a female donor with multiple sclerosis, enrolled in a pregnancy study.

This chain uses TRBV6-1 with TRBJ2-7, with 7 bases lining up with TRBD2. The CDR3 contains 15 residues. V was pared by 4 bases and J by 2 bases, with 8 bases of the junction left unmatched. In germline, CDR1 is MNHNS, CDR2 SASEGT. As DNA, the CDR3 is TGTGCCAGCAGTGTAACTAGCGAGGGGCCCTACGAGCAGTACTTC. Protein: CASSVTSEGPYEQYF.

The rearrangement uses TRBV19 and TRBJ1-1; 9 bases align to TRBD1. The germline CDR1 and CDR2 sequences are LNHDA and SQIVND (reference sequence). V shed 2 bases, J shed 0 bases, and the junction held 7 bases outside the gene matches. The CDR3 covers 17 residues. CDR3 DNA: TGTGCCAGTAGTATACGGGACAGGGCCCTCATGAACACTGAAGCTTTCTTT. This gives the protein CASSIRDRALMNTEAFF.

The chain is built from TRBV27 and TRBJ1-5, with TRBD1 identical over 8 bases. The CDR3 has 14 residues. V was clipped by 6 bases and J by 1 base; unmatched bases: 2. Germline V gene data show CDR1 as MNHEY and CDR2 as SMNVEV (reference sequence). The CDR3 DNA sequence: TGTGCCAGCAGACCAGGGGGCAGCAATCAGCCCCAGCATTTT. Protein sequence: CASRPGGSNQPQHF.

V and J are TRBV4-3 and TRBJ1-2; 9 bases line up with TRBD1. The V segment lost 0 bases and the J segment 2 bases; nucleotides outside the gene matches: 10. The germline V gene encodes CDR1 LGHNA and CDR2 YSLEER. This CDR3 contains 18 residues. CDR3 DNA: TGCGCCAGCAGCCAAGATATGTGGGACAGGGAAACCAACTATGGCTACACCTTC. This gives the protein CASSQDMWDRETNYGYTF.

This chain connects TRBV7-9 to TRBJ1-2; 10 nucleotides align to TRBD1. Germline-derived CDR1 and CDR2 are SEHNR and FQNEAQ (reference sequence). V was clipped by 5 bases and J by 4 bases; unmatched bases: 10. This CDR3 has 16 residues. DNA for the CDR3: TGTGCCAGCAGCCGGGGGGGGACAGGGGACGCCTATGGCTACACCTTC. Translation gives CASSRGGTGDAYGYTF.

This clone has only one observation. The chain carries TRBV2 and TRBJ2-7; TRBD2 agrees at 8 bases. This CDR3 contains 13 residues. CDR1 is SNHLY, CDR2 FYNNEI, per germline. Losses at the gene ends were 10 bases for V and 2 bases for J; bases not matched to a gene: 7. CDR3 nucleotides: TGTGCCAAAGAGCGGGGGCTAACCTACGAGCAGTACTTC. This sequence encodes CAKERGLTYEQYF.

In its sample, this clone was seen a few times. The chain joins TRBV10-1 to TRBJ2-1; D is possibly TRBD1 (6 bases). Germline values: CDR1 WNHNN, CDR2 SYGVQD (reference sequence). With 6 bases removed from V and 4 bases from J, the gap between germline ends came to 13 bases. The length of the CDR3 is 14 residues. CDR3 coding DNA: TGCGCCAGCAGCCGGGACACAAATTACAATGAGCAGTTCTTC. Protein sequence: CASSRDTNYNEQFF.

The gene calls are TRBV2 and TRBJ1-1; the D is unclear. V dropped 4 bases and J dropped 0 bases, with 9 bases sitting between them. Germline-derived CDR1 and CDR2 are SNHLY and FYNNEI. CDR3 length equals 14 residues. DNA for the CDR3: TGTGCCAGCAGTGTGTGGAGGATGAACACTGAAGCTTTCTTT. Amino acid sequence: CASSVWRMNTEAFF.

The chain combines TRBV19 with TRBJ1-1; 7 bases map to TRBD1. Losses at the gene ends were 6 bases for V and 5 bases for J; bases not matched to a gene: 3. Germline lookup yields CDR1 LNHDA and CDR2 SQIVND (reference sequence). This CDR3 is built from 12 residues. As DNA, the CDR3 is TGTGCCAGTAGAGGGGGCTGGACTGAAGCTTTCTTT. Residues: CASRGGWTEAFF.

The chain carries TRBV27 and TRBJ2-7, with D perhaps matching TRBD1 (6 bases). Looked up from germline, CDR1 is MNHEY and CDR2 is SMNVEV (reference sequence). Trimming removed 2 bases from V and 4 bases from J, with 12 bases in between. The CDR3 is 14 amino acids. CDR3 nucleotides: TGTGCCAGCAGTTTAAGGGGGACCCATTACGAGCAGTACTTC. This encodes CASSLRGTHYEQYF.

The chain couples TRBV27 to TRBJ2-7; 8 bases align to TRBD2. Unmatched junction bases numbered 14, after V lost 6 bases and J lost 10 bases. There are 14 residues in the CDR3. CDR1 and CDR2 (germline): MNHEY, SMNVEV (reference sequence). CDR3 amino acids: CASSPSTFGTSQYF. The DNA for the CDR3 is TGTGCCAGCAGCCCGAGTACCTTCGGGACTAGTCAGTACTTC.

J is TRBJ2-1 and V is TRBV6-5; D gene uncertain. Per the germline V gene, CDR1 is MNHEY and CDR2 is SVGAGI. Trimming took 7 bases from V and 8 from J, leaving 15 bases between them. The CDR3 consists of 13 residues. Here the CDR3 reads CASTQDNPYEQFF. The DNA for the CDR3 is TGTGCCAGCACCCAAGACAACCCCTATGAGCAGTTCTTC.

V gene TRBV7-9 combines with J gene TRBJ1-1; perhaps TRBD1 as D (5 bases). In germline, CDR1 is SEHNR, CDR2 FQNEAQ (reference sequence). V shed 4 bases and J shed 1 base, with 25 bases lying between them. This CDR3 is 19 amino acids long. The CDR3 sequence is CASSSPIRDRQRSNTEAFF. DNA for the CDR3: TGTGCCAGCAGCTCCCCTATACGCGATAGACAGCGATCGAACACTGAAGCTTTCTTT.

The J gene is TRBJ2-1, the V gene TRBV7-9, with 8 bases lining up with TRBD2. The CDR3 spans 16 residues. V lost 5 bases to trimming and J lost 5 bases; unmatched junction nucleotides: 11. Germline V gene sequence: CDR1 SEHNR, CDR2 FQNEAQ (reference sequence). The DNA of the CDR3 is TGTGCCAGCAGCCCCCCGGGGGGGGGCTTGGACAATGAGCAGTTCTTC. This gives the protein CASSPPGGGLDNEQFF.

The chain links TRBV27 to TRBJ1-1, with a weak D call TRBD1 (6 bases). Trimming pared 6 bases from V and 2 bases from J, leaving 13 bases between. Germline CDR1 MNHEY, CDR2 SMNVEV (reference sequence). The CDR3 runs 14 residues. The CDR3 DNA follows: TGTGCCAGCAGCCCGACAGGTGCCAACACTGAAGCTTTCTTT. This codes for CASSPTGANTEAFF.

CDR3 sequence: CASSEWGSGGHTDTQYF. In DNA, the CDR3 is TGTGCCAGCAGTGAATGGGGAAGCGGGGGTCACACAGATACGCAGTATTTT. The gene calls are TRBV6-1 and TRBJ2-3; 8 bases are shared with TRBD2. Per the germline V gene, CDR1 is MNHNS and CDR2 is SASEGT. The junction had 9 bases not matched to a gene; V was cut back by 2 bases and J by 2 bases. The length of the CDR3 is 17 residues.

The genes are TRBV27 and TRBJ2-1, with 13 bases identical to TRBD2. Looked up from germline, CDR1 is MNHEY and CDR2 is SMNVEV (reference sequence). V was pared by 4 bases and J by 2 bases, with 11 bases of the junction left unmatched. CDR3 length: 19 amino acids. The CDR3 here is CASSSWTSGGPLPYNEQFF. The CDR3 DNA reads TGTGCCAGCAGTTCCTGGACTAGCGGGGGCCCCCTTCCCTACAATGAGCAGTTCTTC.

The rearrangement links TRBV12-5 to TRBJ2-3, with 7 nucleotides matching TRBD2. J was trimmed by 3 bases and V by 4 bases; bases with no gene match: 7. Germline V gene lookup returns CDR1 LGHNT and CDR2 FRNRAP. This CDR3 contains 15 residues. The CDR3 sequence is CASGSGGWGTDTQYF. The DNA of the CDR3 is TGTGCTAGTGGTTCCGGGGGGTGGGGGACAGATACGCAGTATTTT.

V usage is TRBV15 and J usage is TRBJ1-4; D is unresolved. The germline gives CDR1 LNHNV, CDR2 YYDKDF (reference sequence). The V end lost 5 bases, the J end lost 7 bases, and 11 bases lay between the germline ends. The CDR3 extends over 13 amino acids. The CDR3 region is CATSRRRGEKLFF. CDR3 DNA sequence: TGTGCCACCAGCCGACGGCGGGGTGAAAAACTGTTTTTT.

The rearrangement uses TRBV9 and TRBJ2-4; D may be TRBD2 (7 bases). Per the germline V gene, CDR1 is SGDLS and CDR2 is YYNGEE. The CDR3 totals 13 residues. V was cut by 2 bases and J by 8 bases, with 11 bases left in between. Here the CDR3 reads CASSVGGADIQYF. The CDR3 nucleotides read TGTGCCAGCAGCGTGGGGGGGGCGGACATTCAGTACTTC.